Listed here are 8 T cell receptor beta chains from one sample, sequenced in a study of T cells in Graves' hyperthyroidism and ophthalmopathy. Amplification of TCR beta CDR3 regions was performed using RNA transcripts as template. Primed by the HTBI set, a first-round RT-PCR was run on the TCR CDR3. TCRdb reanalysed the multiplex PCR reads using MiXCR and keeps one entry per CDR3 protein. This sample has 250,000 or so distinct CDR3 sequences, with approximately 15% found just once. Sequencing input: blood. These receptors all stem from a woman aged 35 to 49 with Graves' hyperthyroidism that later progressed to Graves' ophthalmopathy.

This clonotype was seen many times. CDR3 in DNA: TGTGCCAGCAGCCGGGCAGGGGAGGGCAATCAGCCCCAGCATTTT. Residues: CASSRAGEGNQPQHF. The genes are TRBV12-3 or TRBV12-4 and TRBJ1-5, with a tentative D call TRBD1 (6 bases). V gave up 6 bases and J gave up 2 bases, with 14 bases separating them. The CDR3 totals 15 residues.

This chain joins TRBV15 and TRBJ1-1; maybe TRBD1 (5 bases). The CDR3 spans 14 residues. V was cut by 3 bases and J by 1 base, with 9 bases left in between. CDR1 is LNHNV, CDR2 YYDKDF, per germline (reference sequence). The CDR3 bases are TGTGCCACCAGCAGGGACACCCCGAACACTGAAGCTTTCTTT. This codes for CATSRDTPNTEAFF.

This clonotype was recorded at least ten times. The chain uses TRBV27 and TRBJ2-7; 8 bases are shared with TRBD1. The trim removed 5 bases at V and 2 bases at J, leaving 11 bases unmatched. CDR3 length equals 16 residues. Germline-derived CDR1 and CDR2 are MNHEY and SMNVEV (reference sequence). The CDR3: CASSPLGWTGPYEQYF. The DNA for the CDR3 is TGTGCCAGCAGTCCCCTCGGGTGGACAGGGCCCTACGAGCAGTACTTC.

The sample holds a few counts of this clonotype. The chain combines TRBV4-1 with TRBJ2-1; 10 bases fit TRBD2. Losses at the gene ends were 1 base for V and 4 bases for J; bases not matched to a gene: 4. Germline CDR1 MGHRA, CDR2 YSYEKL. The CDR3 is made up of 16 amino acids. The CDR3 is CASSQGGLALYNEQFF. In DNA, the CDR3 is TGCGCCAGCAGCCAAGGGGGACTAGCGCTATACAATGAGCAGTTCTTC.

This clonotype was recorded at least ten times. This chain links TRBV20-1 with TRBJ2-5, with 8 bases identical to TRBD2. The CDR3 spans 16 residues. Germline loops: CDR1 DFQATT, CDR2 SNEGSKA (reference sequence). With V trimmed by 3 bases and J by 5 bases, 14 bases remained unmatched. CDR3 region: CSARPTTSGSMETQYF. The CDR3 DNA reads TGCAGTGCTAGGCCCACTACCAGCGGGAGTATGGAGACCCAGTACTTC.

Only a few counts were recorded for this clonotype. The chain has TRBV20-1 and TRBJ2-2; 10 nucleotides match TRBD2. CDR1 and CDR2 (germline): DFQATT, SNEGSKA (reference sequence). V lost 2 bases and J lost 7; bases outside the gene matches: 13. The CDR3 is 17 residues long. CDR3 nucleotide sequence: TGCAGTGCTAGAAGTGGGTACCTAGCGGGAGAGCGCGGGGAGCTGTTTTTT. Encoded protein: CSARSGYLAGERGELFF.

V usage is TRBV29-1 and J usage is TRBJ2-7; 9 nucleotides align to TRBD1. The V segment lost 4 bases and the J segment 3 bases; nucleotides outside the gene matches: 7. This CDR3 region has 14 residues. Germline CDR1 reads SQVTM; CDR2 reads ANQGSEA. CDR3 nucleotides: TGCAGCGTTGTTCCGGGACAGGGAAACTACGAGCAGTACTTC. It is translated as CSVVPGQGNYEQYF.

This clonotype was observed at least ten times. The rearrangement links TRBV11-2 to TRBJ2-5; D gene unclear. Between the trimmed V and J ends, which lost 0 bases and 3 bases, there was a span of 2 bases. The V gene's germline CDR1 is SGHAT and CDR2 FQNNGV. The CDR3 is made up of 12 amino acids. CDR3 DNA sequence: TGTGCCAGCAGCTTAGAAAAAGAGACCCAGTACTTC. Its translation: CASSLEKETQYF.